The sequence of this TCR beta chain was determined in a study of T-cell reconstitution after alpha-beta-depleted transplantation in children. CDR1 and CDR2 from the germline V gene are SNHLY and FYNNEI. V lost 5 bases, J lost 5 bases, and 12 bases lay in between. This CDR3 region has 13 residues. This clonotype was seen ten or more times. As yet, its antigen is unknown. The TCRbeta library incorporated unique molecular identifiers. TCRdb ran MiXCR on the PCR reads and lists one entry per CDR3 protein. Here the sample spans 130,000 to 150,000 distinct CDR3 sequences, more than 8% being singletons. Study-level points and caveats: T-cell counts and diversity were attributed mostly to newly produced T cells one year after transplant.

The chain uses TRBV2 and TRBJ2-5; D gene uncertain. The starting material was PBMCs, mostly from graft donor cells, obtained 180 days after TCRalphabeta/CD19-depleted stem cell transplant. This TCR derives from a female patient aged 2 to 10 who had a stem cell transplant for congenital amegakaryocytic thrombocytopenia, so the T cells may come from the graft donor. Here the CDR3 reads CASSPDLPETQYF. CDR3 nucleotide sequence: TGTGCCAGCAGTCCAGATCTGCCCGAGACCCAGTACTTC.